These 15 T cell receptor beta chains share one sample of origin, sequenced in a study of regulatory T cells in long-lasting Graves disease. Arm-PCR of CDR3 regions and iRepertoire HTBI primers were the basis on which TCR beta libraries were built. TCRdb analysed the multiplex PCR reads with MiXCR anew, one entry per CDR3 protein. The sample includes about 660,000 distinct CDR3 sequences, roughly 30% of them seen just once. The sample's time point: persistent/refractory GD, antithyroid drugs over 5 years with positive TRAb. RNA extracted from PBMCs served as the sequencing template. Sequencing used peripheral blood mononuclear cells (PBMCs), obtained when the disease was refractory, from a patient treated with antithyroid drugs. The receptors come from a female donor with Graves disease.

The chain has TRBV7-9 and TRBJ2-7; 8 bases are shared with TRBD2. Germline V gene sequence: CDR1 SEHNR, CDR2 FQNEAQ (reference sequence). This CDR3 is built from 15 residues. The J segment lost 2 bases and the V segment lost 2 bases, leaving 5 bases of the junction unmatched. The CDR3 loop reads CASSLTTSGPYEQYF. The CDR3 coding sequence is TGTGCCAGCAGCTTAACCACTAGCGGCCCCTACGAGCAGTACTTC.

The chain uses TRBV6-2 or TRBV6-3 and TRBJ2-7; D remains ambiguous. V was pared by 6 bases and J by 3 bases, with 15 bases between. CDR1 is MNHEY, CDR2 SVGEGT, per germline. The CDR3 has 14 residues. The DNA of the CDR3 is TGTGCCAGCAGCCTATATGACGCAGGCTACGAGCAGTACTTC. Protein product: CASSLYDAGYEQYF.

In its sample, this clonotype was seen many times. The gene calls are TRBV12-3 or TRBV12-4 and TRBJ2-5; 13 nucleotides align to TRBD2. The CDR3 has 16 amino acids. Trimming removed 0 bases from V and 7 bases from J; junction bases left unmatched: 5. CDR3 loop: CASSLAGLAGRGTQYF. The DNA for the CDR3 is TGTGCCAGCAGTTTAGCGGGACTAGCGGGAAGAGGGACCCAGTACTTC.

This clonotype was counted only a few times. V is TRBV13 and J is TRBJ1-4, with D perhaps TRBD1 (6 bases). Germline CDR1 and CDR2: PRHDT and FYEKMQ (reference sequence). V was pared by 4 bases and J by 3 bases, with 15 bases between. The CDR3 is 16 residues long. This chain's CDR3 is CASSWGAGTANEKLFF. The CDR3 DNA sequence: TGTGCCAGCAGCTGGGGGGCAGGGACGGCTAATGAAAAACTGTTTTTT.

This clonotype was seen a handful of times. This chain joins TRBV20-1 and TRBJ2-7; D is possibly TRBD2 (6 bases). The V and J ends lost 4 bases and 0 bases respectively, with 13 bases between them. In germline, CDR1 is DFQATT, CDR2 SNEGSKA (reference sequence). The CDR3 contains 14 residues. The CDR3 here is CSAKGRDLSYEQYF. The DNA for the CDR3 is TGCAGTGCTAAGGGGCGGGACCTCTCCTACGAGCAGTACTTC.

A few counts support this clonotype. This chain uses TRBV18 with TRBJ1-1; D is undetermined. Between the trimmed V and J ends, which lost 3 bases and 1 base, there was a span of 6 bases. The CDR3 covers 13 residues. CDR1 is KGHSH and CDR2 is LQKENI in the germline V gene. CDR3 DNA sequence: TGTGCCAGCTCACCGAAGGCGAACACTGAAGCTTTCTTT. This encodes CASSPKANTEAFF. Full variable domain (rest looked up from reference TRBV18 and TRBJ1-1): NAGVMQNPRHLVRRRGQEARLRCSPMKGHSHVYWYRQLPEEGLKFMVYLQKENIIDESGMPKERFSAEFPKEGPSILRIQQVVRGDSAAYFCASSPKANTEAFFGQGTRLTVV.

The CDR3 sequence is CASSPAPPSEQFF. The CDR3 DNA sequence: TGTGCCAGCTCACCAGCGCCGCCGAGTGAGCAGTTCTTC. The chain is built from TRBV18 and TRBJ2-1; D uncertain. CDR1 and CDR2 (germline): KGHSH, LQKENI. V shed 2 bases and J shed 9 bases, with 11 bases lying between them. This CDR3 has 13 residues.

This clonotype was counted many times. J is TRBJ2-7 and V is TRBV11-2; 8 nucleotides align to TRBD1. The CDR3 is 13 residues long. V gave up 5 bases and J gave up 7 bases; unmatched junction bases: 7. Germline-derived CDR1 and CDR2 are SGHAT and FQNNGV. The CDR3 DNA is TGTGCCAGCAGCCTCCGGACAGGGCGGGAGCAGTACTTC. Protein: CASSLRTGREQYF.

The genes are TRBV20-1 and TRBJ1-2; TRBD1 matches 10 bases. With 3 bases clipped from V and 7 bases from J, the junction kept 14 bases outside the gene matches. Germline loops: CDR1 DFQATT, CDR2 SNEGSKA (reference sequence). The CDR3 spans 16 residues. CDR3 DNA: TGCAGTGCTAGGGACAGGGGGAACCGATTCGCTGGTGGCTACACCTTC. It specifies CSARDRGNRFAGGYTF.

In its sample, this clonotype was seen a few times. The chain recombines TRBV18 with TRBJ1-2, with no clear D. V dropped 0 bases and J dropped 4 bases, with 12 bases sitting between them. CDR1 KGHSH and CDR2 LQKENI come from the germline V gene. The CDR3 extends over 15 amino acids. This CDR3 reads CASSPPLEAPYGYTF. The CDR3 coding sequence is TGTGCCAGCTCACCACCCCTCGAGGCACCCTATGGCTACACCTTC.

The V call is TRBV4-2, the J call TRBJ1-1; the match to TRBD1 covers 9 bases. Trimming cost V 3 bases and J 5 bases; bases outside gene matches: 10. CDR1 is LGHNA and CDR2 is YNFKEQ in the germline V gene. The CDR3 sequence is 16 residues long. CDR3 DNA: TGTGCCAGCAGCCATTTGACGACAGGGGGGTGGACTGAAGCTTTCTTT. This codes for CASSHLTTGGWTEAFF.

This clonotype was detected ten times or more. The chain is built from TRBV14 and TRBJ2-7; D not certain. CDR1 and CDR2 from the germline V gene are SGHDN and FVKESK. The germline V and J ends were trimmed by 1 base and 2 bases, with 0 bases remaining between them. The CDR3 totals 11 residues. CDR3 in DNA: TGTGCCAGCAGCCAAGCCTACGAGCAGTACTTC. Its translation is CASSQAYEQYF.

J is TRBJ2-2 and V is TRBV6-1; 8 nucleotides line up with TRBD2. The length of the CDR3 is 16 residues. Per germline, CDR1 MNHNS and CDR2 SASEGT. V lost 6 bases, J lost 1 base, and 7 bases stayed unmatched. The CDR3 nucleotides read TGTGCCAGCAGGCCCCCAAGCGGGAGGAACACCGGGGAGCTGTTTTTT. This sequence encodes CASRPPSGRNTGELFF.

The genes are TRBV7-6 and TRBJ1-2; 10 bases align to TRBD1. Germline CDR1 and CDR2: SGHVS and FNYEAQ. Trimming cost V 5 bases and J 8 bases; bases outside gene matches: 8. CDR3 size: 14 residues. This chain's CDR3 is CASSTLDRGRGYTF. The CDR3 DNA follows: TGTGCCAGCAGCACCCTGGACAGGGGGAGGGGCTACACCTTC.

The chain carries TRBV19 and TRBJ1-1; 9 bases are shared with TRBD1. V lost 7 bases, J lost 1 base, and 10 bases stayed unmatched. The germline gives CDR1 LNHDA, CDR2 SQIVND (reference sequence). The length of the CDR3 is 16 residues. The CDR3 coding sequence is TGTGCCAGTACTCCAACTCGGGGACAGGGGAACACTGAAGCTTTCTTT. It is translated as CASTPTRGQGNTEAFF.